This paragraph reports one T cell receptor beta chain. The antigen this receptor binds is unknown. Base qualities are not at hand, and no much larger clone is one base apart. The time point label here, explained by the study, means: around 25 months on ibrutinib. For TCR beta library preparation, about 2 micrograms of genomic DNA were extracted from the cryopreserved PBMCs. Longitudinal blood samples from CLL patients receiving ibrutinib monotherapy were subjected to high-throughput TCR beta sequencing. The patients were enrolled in a single-center, open-label phase 2 trial of ibrutinib monotherapy. From cysteine to phenylalanine, the CDR3 is 16 amino acids long. Kept here is only the CDR3 DNA, which spans 48 bases and is read in frame from base 1. V was cut back by 0 bases and J by 1 base, leaving a gap of 9 bases between them. From a lookup of the germline V gene, CDR1 and CDR2 are LGHNT and FRNRAP.

This sample was included in a study of cytotoxic CD8 clonotypes in ibrutinib-treated CLL (dated by TCRdb to the early 2020s). General notes on the study: The cohort included some 14 treatment-naive and ten to eleven relapsed/refractory patients; under 18 were IGHV unmutated. Of the approximately 90 participants in the trial, about 25 had longitudinal samples available. Responses were partial in roughly 25 patients and complete in 2; after median about 63 months follow-up, around 14 stayed in remission and roughly twelve progressed. Cryopreserved peripheral blood mononuclear cells were obtained before treatment, at response, and at either sustained remission or disease progression. Samples at response were collected after a median of 12 months of treatment, with a range of 6 to 36 months. Samples averaged roughly 280,000 productive templates and roughly 86,000 productive rearrangements. All remission and progressive disease samples were collected while patients were still receiving ibrutinib. Findings and caveats that apply to the study as a whole: Clonality rose at ibrutinib response, remained stable during sustained remission, and dropped back toward baseline at progression. Sampling times were not matched between sustained-remission and progressing patients, and lymph node repertoires were not studied. Public clonotypes were found to be uncommon and were observed to contract or remain stable during treatment; the increase in clonality was shown to reflect expansion of private clonotypes at ibrutinib response. Baseline clonality exceeded that of age-matched healthy donors and correlated strongly with circulating CD8+ T-cell counts.

The goal of deep resolution MiSeq sequencing was a depth between 1 in 1 million and 1 in 200,000 T cells, and coverage averaged 10x per clonotype. The immunoSEQ hsTCRB Kit was used to generate TCR beta libraries. Turning to the authors' computational methods: ImmunoSEQ Data Assistant and ImmunoSEQ Analyzer were used for data analysis, and V, D and J genes were assigned according to IMGT definitions. Clonality was computed as one minus normalized Shannon entropy of productive rearrangement frequencies, ranging from 0 to 1. Only overrepresented clonotypes making up at least 0.05% of the repertoire of each patient were included in the public clonotype analysis. Thirteen age-matched healthy donor repertoires from immuneACCESS were used as controls for clonality. TCRdb re-hosts the immuneACCESS table, in-frame sequences only. Its copies lack some clones; in the studies checked, an unresolved V gene accounts for under half of them, and the cause for the rest is not known. Clonal size and the V and J genes are those of that table, whereas D and trimming came from the DNA. This sample has approximately 150,000 clones in its table, and about four fifths of those were observed once. 4.6% of the sample is taken by the ten largest.

Here the sequenced sample was PBMCs, taken after 24 months of ibrutinib treatment. This TCR was sampled from a human donor with chronic lymphocytic leukemia. This chain joins TRBV12-5 to TRBJ2-2, with the identity of the D gene unclear. The CDR3 sequence is CASGLVWTENTGELFF. The nucleotide sequence is given as TGTGCTAGTGGTTTGGTATGGACGGAGAACACCGGGGAGCTGTTTTTT.